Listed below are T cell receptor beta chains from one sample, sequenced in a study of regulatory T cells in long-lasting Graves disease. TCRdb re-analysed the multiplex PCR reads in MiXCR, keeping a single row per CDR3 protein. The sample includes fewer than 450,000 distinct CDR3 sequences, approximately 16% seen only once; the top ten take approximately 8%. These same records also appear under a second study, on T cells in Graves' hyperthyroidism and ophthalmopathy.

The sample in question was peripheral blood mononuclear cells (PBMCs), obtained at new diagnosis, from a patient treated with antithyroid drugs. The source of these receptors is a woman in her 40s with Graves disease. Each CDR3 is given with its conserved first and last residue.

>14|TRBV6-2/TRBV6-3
CAISSWDRGNEQFF
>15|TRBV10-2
CASRERTIAKNIQYF
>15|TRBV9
CASSVVGGSGNTIYF
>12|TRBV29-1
CSVKSVAGQQFF
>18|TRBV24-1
CATSDLPTDDRGAGEQYF
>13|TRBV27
CASSFVGANVLTF
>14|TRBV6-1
CASRSGTFTGELFF
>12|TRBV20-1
CSARRGGETQYF
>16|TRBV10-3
CAISATSGRRTDTQYF
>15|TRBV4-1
CASSLAGFNTYGYTF
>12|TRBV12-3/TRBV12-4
CASSPTLETQYF
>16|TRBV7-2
CASSLLPGQGHQPQHF
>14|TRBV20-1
CSASGASGYNEQFF
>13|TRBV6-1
CASGQGVGQPQHF
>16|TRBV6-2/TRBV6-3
CASSNWTSREADTQYF
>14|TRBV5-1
CASATGGAREKLFF
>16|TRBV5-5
CASSLGYPGAGTEAFF
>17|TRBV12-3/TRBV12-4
CASTQPFGLAGGYEQFF
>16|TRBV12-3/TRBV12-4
CASSFVARGSTDTQYF